The clone carrying this T cell receptor (beta chain) has a count of ten or more. The antigen is not known. The entry originates in a study of early T cells in non-severe SARS-CoV-2 infection. Study conclusions and caveats: Sequences matched to VDJdb favored anti-spike CD8 responses, while private and CD4 specificities were missed.

Attachment of unique molecular identifiers to individual cDNA molecules was performed. TCRdb recomputed calls from the 5' RACE reads with MiXCR, one row per CDR3 protein. The sample records about 67,000 distinct CDR3 sequences, 8% to 10% being singletons. CDR3 length: 19 residues. Germline-derived CDR1 and CDR2 are SGHRS and YFSETQ. Losses at the gene ends were 6 bases for V and 1 base for J; bases not matched to a gene: 19. This sequence originates from an adult who was a healthcare worker with PCR-confirmed SARS-CoV-2 infection or an uninfected control (not recorded which). This chain links TRBV5-1 with TRBJ2-1; 7 nucleotides match TRBD2. The material was whole blood, obtained at baseline. Here the CDR3 reads CASTRRLALQNPSYNEQFF. DNA for the CDR3: TGCGCCAGCACCAGAAGACTAGCTTTACAAAATCCGTCCTACAATGAGCAGTTCTTC.